Listed here are 21 T cell receptor beta chains from one sample, sequenced in a study of cytomegalovirus exposure and HLA in healthy donors (dated by TCRdb to the late 2010s). Libraries came from the immunoSEQ multiplex PCR assay. For the multiplex PCR, a mixture combining 60 forward primers for TCR Vbeta segments and 13 reverse primers for TCR Jbeta segments was used. The source is immuneACCESS, and TCRdb retained only in-frame sequences with V and J called. Part of the clones is not carried over; for the studies checked, unresolved V genes explain less than half of this, and the remainder is unexplained. For this sample there are around 220,000 clones; approximately 79% appear just once. The ten largest clones represent around 0.2% of the sample. Sequencing used PBMCs. Receptor source: a girl aged 2 to 10 in good health and CMV-seronegative.

The chain uses TRBV9 and TRBJ2-1, with 15 bases that match TRBD2. The CDR3 extends over 17 amino acids. Germline V gene lookup returns CDR1 SGDLS and CDR2 YYNGEE. V shed 4 bases, J shed 9 bases, and the junction held 11 bases outside the gene matches. The CDR3 region has the DNA TGTGCCAGCAGCAAAACCGGGACTAGCGGGGGGAAGACTGAGCAGTTCTTC. Translation: CASSKTGTSGGKTEQFF.

This chain connects TRBV5-1 to TRBJ2-7; tentative D call: TRBD2 (5 bases). Germline assignment: CDR1 SGHRS and CDR2 YFSETQ. Trimming shortened V by 8 bases and J by 2 bases, and 11 bases separated the two germline ends. The CDR3 is 12 amino acids. CDR3 DNA: TGCGCCAGTCACAGCGGAGCCTACGAGCAGTACTTC. It is translated as CASHSGAYEQYF.

The chain combines TRBV29-1 with TRBJ2-1; maybe TRBD1 (6 bases). This CDR3 is built from 13 residues. V was trimmed by 5 bases and J by 7 bases, leaving 15 bases between them. Germline V gives CDR1 SQVTM, CDR2 ANQGSEA. The DNA of the CDR3 is TGCAGCGTTCTATCGGGACACCGGAATGAGCAGTTCTTC. Translating it yields CSVLSGHRNEQFF.

The CDR3 DNA follows: TGTGCCAGCAGTCCCCGTGATTGGAGCGGCTACACCTTC. It specifies CASSPRDWSGYTF. V and J are TRBV6-5 and TRBJ1-2, with unresolved D. CDR1 and CDR2 (germline): MNHEY, SVGAGI. This CDR3 has 13 residues. V shed 5 bases and J shed 8 bases, with 15 bases lying between them.

Comments on this clone: The junction and the germline gene differ at one end; a read error may be behind it. Other DNA sequences from this sample encode an identical CDR3 as well. This chain connects TRBV30 to TRBJ2-7; D may be TRBD1 (6 bases). Germline assignment: CDR1 GTSNPN and CDR2 SVGIG (reference sequence). The CDR3 loop spans 12 amino acids. The CDR3 region is CAWSVDSYEQYF. DNA of the CDR3: TGTGCCTGGAGTGTGGACAGTTACGAGCAGTACTTT. Filled out from reference TRBV30 and TRBJ2-7, the complete variable domain reads SQTIHQWPATLVQPVGSPLSLECTVEGTSNPNLYWYRQAAGRGLQLLFYSVGIGQISSEVPQNLSASRPQDRQFILSSKKLLLSDSGFYLCAWSVDSYEQYFGPGTRLTVT.

The genes are TRBV6-1 and TRBJ2-3; 9 positions agree with TRBD1. Trimming took 6 bases from V and 4 from J; bases not matched to a gene: 5. Per the germline V gene, CDR1 is MNHNS and CDR2 is SASEGT. The CDR3 is made up of 14 amino acids. CDR3 DNA: TGTGCCAGCAGGGTGACAGGGGGAGCAGATACGCAGTATTTT. Encoded protein: CASRVTGGADTQYF.

This clone appeared a few times. This rearrangement joins TRBV6-1 to TRBJ1-4; perhaps TRBD1 as D (6 bases). The CDR3 sequence is 14 residues long. Per germline, CDR1 MNHNS and CDR2 SASEGT. V lost 6 bases, J lost 7 bases, and 15 bases lay in between. The CDR3 bases are TGTGCCAGCAGGGACAGAGGGCGGACTGAAAAACTGTTTTTT. This translates into CASRDRGRTEKLFF.

The CDR3 sequence: CASSETADQPQHF. The DNA of the CDR3 is TGTGCCAGTAGTGAGACTGCTGATCAGCCCCAGCATTTT. V usage is TRBV19 and J usage is TRBJ1-5; D remains unclear. The CDR3 extends over 13 amino acids. Deletions cut 5 bases from V and 5 bases from J, with 10 bases between. CDR1 and CDR2 from the germline V gene are LNHDA and SQIVND (reference sequence).

This chain connects TRBV6-1 to TRBJ1-5; the D gene is possibly TRBD1 (5 bases). Germline CDR1 and CDR2: MNHNS and SASEGT. CDR3 length: 13 amino acids. The ends were cut back, 4 bases at V and 5 bases at J, with 9 bases in the middle. The CDR3 DNA sequence: TGTGCCAGCAGTGCGGTCAGGGATCAGCCCCAGCATTTT. Its translation: CASSAVRDQPQHF.

The V gene is TRBV25-1, the J gene TRBJ2-7; D is possibly TRBD2 (5 bases). Germline CDR1 and CDR2: MGHDK and SYGVNS. Trimming took off 6 bases at V and 8 bases at J, with 20 bases between the two ends. The CDR3 spans 14 residues. CDR3 nucleotide sequence: TGTGCCAGCAGCCCCCCGATGGTCGGGAACCAGCAGTACTTC. Protein product: CASSPPMVGNQQYF.

The CDR3 here is CASSSAGGHTGELFF. Written as DNA, the CDR3 is TGTGCCAGCAGCTCAGCGGGGGGGCACACCGGGGAGCTGTTTTTT. The gene calls are TRBV7-3 and TRBJ2-2; 10 bases line up with TRBD2. The V and J ends lost 4 bases and 3 bases, in that order; junction bases with no gene match: 2. Per the germline V gene, CDR1 is SGHTA and CDR2 is FQGTGA. This CDR3 is built from 15 residues.

This rearrangement joins TRBV5-1 to TRBJ2-7; D gene uncertain. Trimming stripped 0 bases from V and 4 bases from J, with 8 bases between. The CDR3 loop spans 13 amino acids. The germline V gene has CDR1 SGHRS and CDR2 YFSETQ. CDR3 region: CASSLDGQYEQYF. CDR3 in DNA: TGCGCCAGCAGCTTGGATGGGCAGTACGAGCAGTACTTC.

The chain combines TRBV14 with TRBJ1-1; unclear D gene. V gave up 1 base and J gave up 5 bases, with 8 bases separating them. The CDR3 runs to 13 residues. Germline loops: CDR1 SGHDN, CDR2 FVKESK. The CDR3 loop is CASSQGLWTEAFF. The CDR3 DNA reads as TGTGCCAGCAGCCAAGGGCTTTGGACTGAAGCTTTCTTT.

The chain is built from TRBV5-1 and TRBJ2-3; D is undetermined. CDR3 size: 11 residues. Trimming cost V 4 bases and J 6 bases, with 6 bases left between them. Germline V CDR1 and CDR2: SGHRS, YFSETQ. The CDR3 loop is CASSLGDTQYF. CDR3 nucleotide sequence: TGCGCCAGCAGCCTTGGCGATACGCAGTATTTT.

This chain joins TRBV5-1 and TRBJ2-7, with a possible D match to TRBD2 (6 bases). V was pared by 1 base and J by 5 bases, with 16 bases between. The CDR3 extends over 15 amino acids. CDR1 is SGHRS and CDR2 is YFSETQ in the germline V gene. The CDR3 nucleotides are TGCGCCAGCAGCTTGTCGGGAGCATCGTTCGACGAGCAGTACTTC. This translates into CASSLSGASFDEQYF.

This sequence joins TRBV29-1 and TRBJ1-2, with 8 positions matching TRBD1. CDR3 size: 13 residues. The germline V gene encodes CDR1 SQVTM and CDR2 ANQGSEA. J gave up 7 bases and V 3 bases, and 7 bases lay outside the gene matches. In DNA form, the CDR3 reads TGCAGCGTTGACATCCAGGGGGCTGTTGGCTACACCTTC. Protein: CSVDIQGAVGYTF.

The V gene is TRBV5-1, the J gene TRBJ1-5, with 12 bases aligning to TRBD1. CDR1 and CDR2 (germline): SGHRS, YFSETQ. The CDR3 loop spans 15 amino acids. With V trimmed by 5 bases and J by 6 bases, 6 bases remained unmatched. Written as DNA, the CDR3 is TGCGCCAGCAGGCGGGGGACAGGGGGCGGTCAGCCCCAGCATTTT. Protein product: CASRRGTGGGQPQHF.

This clone was seen once. The chain uses TRBV5-4 and TRBJ2-3, with TRBD2 matching over 12 bases. The CDR3 extends over 16 amino acids. With V trimmed by 1 base and J by 10 bases, 10 bases remained unmatched. In germline, CDR1 is SGHNT, CDR2 YYREEE (reference sequence). The CDR3 DNA reads TGTGCCAGCAGCTTGCTAGCGGGAGGGCCCGTGTCAGCGCAGTATTTT. Its translation is CASSLLAGGPVSAQYF.

The J gene is TRBJ2-7, the V gene TRBV19, with D perhaps TRBD1 (5 bases). The CDR3 covers 13 residues. The V gene's germline CDR1 is LNHDA and CDR2 SQIVND (reference sequence). Trimming pared 2 bases from V and 2 bases from J, leaving 7 bases between. The CDR3 DNA follows: TGTGCCAGTAGTATACAGGACACCTACGAGCAGTACTTC. As protein: CASSIQDTYEQYF.

The chain couples TRBV18 to TRBJ1-3; no clear D. Germline V gene sequence: CDR1 KGHSH, CDR2 LQKENI. V was trimmed by 2 bases and J by 8 bases, leaving 7 bases between them. The CDR3 runs 12 residues. The CDR3 DNA sequence: TGTGCCAGCTCACCAGACTCCGACACCATATATTTT. It is translated as CASSPDSDTIYF.

The chain employs TRBV9 and TRBJ2-5; tentative D call: TRBD1 (5 bases). The CDR3 extends over 15 amino acids. V was shortened by 4 bases and J by 4 bases, with 17 bases between the two germline ends. Germline CDR1 and CDR2: SGDLS and YYNGEE. The CDR3: CASSLGPGHGETQYF. CDR3 DNA: TGTGCCAGCAGCCTCGGGCCAGGACACGGAGAGACCCAGTACTTC.